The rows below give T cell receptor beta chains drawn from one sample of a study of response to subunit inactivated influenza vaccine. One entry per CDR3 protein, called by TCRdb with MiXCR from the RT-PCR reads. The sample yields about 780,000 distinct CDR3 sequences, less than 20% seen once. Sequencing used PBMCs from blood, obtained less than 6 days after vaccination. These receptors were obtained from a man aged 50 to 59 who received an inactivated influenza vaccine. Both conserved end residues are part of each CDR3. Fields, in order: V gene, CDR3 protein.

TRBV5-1	CARYNRDHAYEQYF
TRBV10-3	CAISGLSNQPQHF
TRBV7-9	CASSNYRGPTQYF
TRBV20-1	CSALTGTGPYEQYF
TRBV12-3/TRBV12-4	CASSANEGWFF
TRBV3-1	CASSLPGQQTYEQYF
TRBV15	CATSRGWEAYEQYF
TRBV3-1	CASSQSGGNTGELFF
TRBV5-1	CASKTGDTEAFF
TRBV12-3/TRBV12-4	CASSSREDSPLHF
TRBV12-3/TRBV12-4	CASRPSPGELFF
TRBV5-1	CASRAATANTEAFF
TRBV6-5	CASSYMGTAYEQYF
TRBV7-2	CASSSNAYEQYF
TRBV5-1	CASSLVIGADMNTEAFF
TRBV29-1	CSVEELWRGDTDTQYF
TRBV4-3	CASSQDLGGRAADEQFF
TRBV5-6	CASSFTPGQTYEQYF
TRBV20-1	CSARMTEDTQYF
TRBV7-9	CASLSEGEKTQYF
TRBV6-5	CASSYTGTSGYNEQFF
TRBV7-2	CASRTSGYEQFF
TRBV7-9	CASSLDGLRDEQYF
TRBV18	CASSPPLAAPSYNEQFF
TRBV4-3	CASSQGLAGLYEQYF
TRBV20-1	CSARSTGGAVEKLFF
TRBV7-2	CASSLAGQGVSNQPQHF
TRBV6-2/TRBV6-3	CASQGTLSYEQYF
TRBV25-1	CASSSTLAGTFYNEQFF
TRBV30	CAWRSQGWANVLTF
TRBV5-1	CASSLSQGQETQYF
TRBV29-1	CSVDSQFRGVGTEAFF
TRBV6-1	CASSPSGGPGETQYF
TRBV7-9	CASSWGTDTLNYGYTF
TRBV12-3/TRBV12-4	CASSPGAWEQYF
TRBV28	CASSLQGGEGDTQYF
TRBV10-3	CAISEGGSPGEQFF
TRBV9	CASSVSRTSGTDTQYF
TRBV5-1	CASNLAGNTGELFF
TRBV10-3	CAISGGGRETQYF
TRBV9	CASSNWDTPYEQYF
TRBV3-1	CASRLDESLCSNQPQHF
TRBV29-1	CSALDEQYF
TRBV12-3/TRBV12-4	CASSRRTSGSRWGEQFF
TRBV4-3	CASSQVGVANTEAFF
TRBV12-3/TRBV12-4	CASSHSSGELFF
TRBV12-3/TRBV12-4	CASSPMRGGRDEQFF
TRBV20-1	CSASLRTGSYEQYF
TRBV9	CASSRDAGELFF
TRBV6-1	CASRTVSGSPLHF
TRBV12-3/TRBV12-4	CASRFPNEKLFF
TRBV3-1	CASSQAGGAETQYF
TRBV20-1	CSARETNTWVGYSNTGELFF
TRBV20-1	CSARAGLAGGRITDTQYF
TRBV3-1	CASSYGLAGDEQFF